This T cell receptor beta chain was identified during a study of STAT5B mutations in CD4+ large granular lymphocyte leukemia. Study outcomes and limitations: Top patient clones used TRBV06 genes more often: 8/27 versus 2/35 in controls.

V was pared by 5 bases and J by 7 bases, with 17 bases between. Germline assignment: CDR1 MNHEY and CDR2 SVGAGI. This CDR3 comprises 14 residues. This table comes from immunoSEQ multiplex PCR, and its TCRdb copy is limited to in-frame clones, with some not included. This table has approximately 30,000 clones, 70% to 85% appearing once. To note about this clone: Its matching antigen is unknown.

The sample consisted of CD4+ T cells from blood buffy coats. The clonotype originates from a human donor in good health. The rearrangement joins TRBV6-5 to TRBJ1-2; D unresolved. The CDR3 region is CASSGNNLLPGYTF. For the CDR3, the DNA is TGTGCCAGCAGTGGGAATAACCTTTTGCCTGGCTACACCTTC.